The entry below gives a single TCR beta chain sequence along with its context. Antigen specificity is unknown. The data derive from a study of naive and memory T cell subsets. Both TRBC1 and TRBC2 were covered by a beta constant-region primer of two equimolar oligonucleotides. Four rounds of PCR amplified the ligated cDNA using nested alpha and beta constant-region primers plus SP2. In TCRdb, the UMI-ligation and nested PCR reads were re-called with MiXCR into one record per CDR3 protein. The data show 99,000 or so distinct CDR3 sequences, about 14% seen once. The CDR3 is 18 residues long. Trimming left V 3 bases short and J 1 base short, with 24 bases between. Germline V gene lookup returns CDR1 SQVTM and CDR2 ANQGSEA. Separate alpha and beta amplification began at the second PCR step. The study, taken as a whole, reports: Each distinct alpha or beta sequence counts as one clonotype. Over 85% of naive TCR sequences appeared only once, unlike memory subsets. Naive repertoires, especially CD8, held a few larger clonotypes, possibly memory cells re-expressing CD45RA.

The V call is TRBV29-1, the J call TRBJ1-1; D gene unclear. Sequenced: naive CD8+ T cells from blood. This TCR was sampled from a human donor in good health. The DNA for the CDR3 is TGCAGCGTTGACGGCTATGAGGGCCTAGGGAGCGAGAACACTGAAGCTTTCTTT. Its protein is CSVDGYEGLGSENTEAFF.